This T cell receptor (beta chain) was captured by sequencing in a study of T cell changes during pregnancy in multiple sclerosis. Profiling relied on immunoSEQ multiplex PCR, and the TCRdb table lists in-frame clones only, not all of them. The table records roughly 55,000 clones, over 80% of them present only once. The CDR3 consists of 16 residues. The germline V and J ends were trimmed by 2 bases and 0 bases, with 13 bases remaining between them. Germline V gives CDR1 ENHRY, CDR2 SYGVKD. The material was CD4+ T cells from peripheral blood mononuclear cells, obtained after pregnancy. The receptor's source is a female donor in good health, enrolled as a control in a pregnancy study. The genes are TRBV10-3 and TRBJ1-1; possible D gene TRBD1, 6 bases. The CDR3 loop reads CAISEVQGSLNTEAFF. CDR3 nucleotides: TGTGCCATCAGTGAGGTACAGGGATCTTTGAACACTGAAGCTTTCTTT.